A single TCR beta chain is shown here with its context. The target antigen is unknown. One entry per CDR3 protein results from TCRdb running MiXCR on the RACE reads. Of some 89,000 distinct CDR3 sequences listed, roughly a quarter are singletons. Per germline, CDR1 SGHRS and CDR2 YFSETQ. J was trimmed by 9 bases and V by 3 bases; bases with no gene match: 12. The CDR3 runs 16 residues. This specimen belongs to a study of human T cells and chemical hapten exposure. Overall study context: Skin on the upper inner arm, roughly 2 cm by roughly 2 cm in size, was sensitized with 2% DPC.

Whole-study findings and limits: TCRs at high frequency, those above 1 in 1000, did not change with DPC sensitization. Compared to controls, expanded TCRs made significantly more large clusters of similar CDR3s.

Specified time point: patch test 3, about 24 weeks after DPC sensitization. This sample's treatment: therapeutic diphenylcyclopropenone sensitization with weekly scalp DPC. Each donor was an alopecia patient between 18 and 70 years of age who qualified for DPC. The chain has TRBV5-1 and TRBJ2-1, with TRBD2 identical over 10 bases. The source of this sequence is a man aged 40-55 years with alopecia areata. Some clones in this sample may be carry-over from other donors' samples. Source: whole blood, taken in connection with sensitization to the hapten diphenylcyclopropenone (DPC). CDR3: CASSSFLAGEPGEQFF. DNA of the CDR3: TGCGCCAGCAGCTCGTTTCTAGCGGGAGAGCCGGGTGAGCAGTTCTTC.